Below are 11 T cell receptor beta chains sequenced from a single sample in a study of blood T cell repertoires in COVID-19. The method was immunoSEQ multiplex PCR; TCRdb's version includes in-frame clones alone and lacks a portion of them. Of over 100,000 clones detected, 82% appear once; the ten largest clones hold approximately 4.5%. Material for sequencing was peripheral blood. The receptors were sampled from a woman in her 70s with acute or convalescent COVID-19.

The gene calls are TRBV7-2 and TRBJ2-4; D uncertain. Germline V gene data show CDR1 as SGHTA and CDR2 as FQGNSA. The CDR3 contains 13 residues. Trimming pared 0 bases from V and 6 bases from J, leaving 6 bases between. This CDR3 is CASSLASVNIQYF. CDR3 nucleotides: TGTGCCAGCAGCTTAGCCTCCGTAAACATTCAGTACTTC. Combining the CDR3 with reference TRBV7-2 and TRBJ2-4 gives the whole variable domain GAGVSQSPSNKVTEKGKDVELRCDPISGHTALYWYRQSLGQGLEFLIYFQGNSAPDKSGLPSDRFSAERTGGSVSTLTIQRTQQEDSAVYLCASSLASVNIQYFGAGTRLSVL.

The gene calls are TRBV10-3 and TRBJ1-6; D may be TRBD1 (6 bases). CDR3 size: 14 residues. The V end lost 2 bases, the J end lost 9 bases, and 11 bases lay between the germline ends. From germline, CDR1 is ENHRY and CDR2 SYGVKD. The CDR3 nucleotides read TGTGCCATCAGTGAGGACAGGTCGTCTTCACCCCTCCACTTT. Amino acids: CAISEDRSSSPLHF.

This clone was detected a few times. The V gene is TRBV5-4, the J gene TRBJ1-6, with D possibly matching TRBD1 (6 bases). Germline V CDR1 and CDR2: SGHNT, YYREEE (reference sequence). Trimming shortened V by 2 bases and J by 6 bases, and 9 bases separated the two germline ends. This CDR3 is built from 14 residues. CDR3 bases: TGTGCCAGCAGCTTTAAGGACAGTAATTCACCCCTCCACTTT. Amino acid sequence: CASSFKDSNSPLHF.

This chain uses TRBV10-3 with TRBJ2-3; possibly TRBD2 for D (5 bases). Germline assignment: CDR1 ENHRY and CDR2 SYGVKD. The CDR3 is made up of 11 amino acids. V dropped 4 bases and J dropped 6 bases, with 5 bases sitting between them. CDR3: CAISGEDTQYF. DNA of the CDR3: TGTGCCATCAGTGGGGAGGATACGCAGTATTTT.

In its sample, this clone was seen a few times. V and J are TRBV5-5 and TRBJ1-1; maybe TRBD1 (5 bases). The CDR3 loop spans 14 amino acids. With 5 bases removed from V and 0 bases from J, the gap between germline ends came to 11 bases. The germline CDR1 and CDR2 sequences are SGHKS and YYEKEE (reference sequence). The CDR3 loop is CASRRDHMNTEAFF. In nucleotides, the CDR3 is TGTGCCAGCAGGCGGGACCATATGAACACTGAAGCTTTCTTT.

The chain recombines TRBV5-5 with TRBJ1-1, with 8 bases lining up with TRBD1. Germline V lookup: CDR1 SGHKS, CDR2 YYEKEE (reference sequence). CDR3 size: 13 residues. J lost 8 bases, V lost 2 bases, and 5 bases had no gene match. The CDR3 spells CASSFTGQGEAFF. In nucleotides, the CDR3 is TGTGCCAGCAGCTTCACTGGACAGGGAGAAGCTTTCTTT. Combining the CDR3 with reference TRBV5-5 and TRBJ1-1 gives the whole variable domain DAGVTQSPTHLIKTRGQQVTLRCSPISGHKSVSWYQQVLGQGPQFIFQYYEKEERGRGNFPDRFSARQFPNYSSELNVNALLLGDSALYLCASSFTGQGEAFFGQGTRLTVV.

This clone has a count of ten or more. The chain links TRBV29-1 to TRBJ1-2; perhaps TRBD1 as D (5 bases). The CDR3 runs to 12 residues. With 7 bases removed from V and 7 bases from J, the gap between germline ends came to 16 bases. Germline V CDR1 and CDR2: SQVTM, ANQGSEA. The CDR3 reads CSAGGGAVGYTF. The CDR3 region has the DNA TGCAGCGCTGGGGGAGGGGCAGTTGGCTACACCTTC.

The genes are TRBV5-1 and TRBJ2-3, with 12 bases lining up with TRBD1. The germline CDR1 and CDR2 sequences are SGHRS and YFSETQ. This CDR3 is built from 18 residues. V was clipped by 8 bases and J by 1 base; unmatched bases: 14. The CDR3 sequence: CASMKGTGGYSGTDTQYF. CDR3 in DNA: TGCGCCAGTATGAAAGGGACAGGGGGCTACTCTGGCACAGATACGCAGTATTTT.

This clone has just one count. This chain uses TRBV9 with TRBJ1-3; TRBD1 might be the D (6 bases). The CDR3 consists of 16 residues. The ends were cut back, 1 base at V and 4 bases at J, with 15 bases in the middle. Germline CDR1 SGDLS, CDR2 YYNGEE. The CDR3 nucleotides read TGTGCCAGCAGCGTACTCCCAGGGGTCAAAGGAAACACCATATATTTT. It yields the protein CASSVLPGVKGNTIYF.

This chain joins TRBV27 and TRBJ2-2; 8 bases are shared with TRBD1. The CDR3 runs 16 residues. Trimming took 1 base from V and 6 from J; bases not matched to a gene: 7. Germline-derived CDR1 and CDR2 are MNHEY and SMNVEV (reference sequence). The CDR3 DNA reads as TGTGCCAGCAGTTTATACTCCGACAGGGGTGCCGGGGAGCTGTTTTTT. The encoded protein is CASSLYSDRGAGELFF.

V usage is TRBV15 and J usage is TRBJ2-1, with D possibly TRBD1 on 5 matching bases. Germline CDR1 is LNHNV and CDR2 is YYDKDF (reference sequence). The V end lost 1 base, the J end lost 4 bases, and 11 bases lay between the germline ends. The CDR3 loop spans 15 amino acids. CDR3 amino acids: CATSRAQARYNEQFF. DNA for the CDR3: TGTGCCACCAGCAGAGCACAGGCCCGTTACAATGAGCAGTTCTTC.